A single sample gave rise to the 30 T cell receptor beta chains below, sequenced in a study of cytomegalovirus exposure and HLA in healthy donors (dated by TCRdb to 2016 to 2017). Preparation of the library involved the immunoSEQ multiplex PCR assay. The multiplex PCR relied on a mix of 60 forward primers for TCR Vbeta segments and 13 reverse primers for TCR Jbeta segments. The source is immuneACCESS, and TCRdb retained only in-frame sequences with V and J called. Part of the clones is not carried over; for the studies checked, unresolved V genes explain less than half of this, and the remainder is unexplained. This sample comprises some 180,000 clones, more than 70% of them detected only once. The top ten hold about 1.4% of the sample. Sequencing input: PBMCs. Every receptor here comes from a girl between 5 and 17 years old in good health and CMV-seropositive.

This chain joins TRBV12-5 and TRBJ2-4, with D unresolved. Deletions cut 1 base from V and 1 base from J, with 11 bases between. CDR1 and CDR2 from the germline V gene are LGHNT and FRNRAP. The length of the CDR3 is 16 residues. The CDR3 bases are TGTGCTAGTGGTTTGGCCCCCTCCGGGGCCAAAAACATTCAGTACTTC. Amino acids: CASGLAPSGAKNIQYF.

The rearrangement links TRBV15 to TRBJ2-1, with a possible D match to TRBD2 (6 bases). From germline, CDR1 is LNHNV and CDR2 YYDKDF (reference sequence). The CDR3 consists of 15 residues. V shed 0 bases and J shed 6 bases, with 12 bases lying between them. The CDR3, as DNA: TGTGCCACCAGCAGAGAGGGGGGAGTCTCCAATGAGCAGTTCTTC. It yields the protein CATSREGGVSNEQFF. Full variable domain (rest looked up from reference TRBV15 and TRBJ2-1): DAMVIQNPRYQVTQFGKPVTLSCSQTLNHNVMYWYQQKSSQAPKLLFHYYDKDFNNEADTPDNFQSRRPNTSFCFLDIRSPGLGDTAMYLCATSREGGVSNEQFFGPGTRLTVL.

DNA for the CDR3: TGTGCCAGTAGTATAAACGGGAGGCCCTCCTACGAGCAGTACTTC. Translated: CASSINGRPSYEQYF. This chain links TRBV19 with TRBJ2-7; TRBD2 matches 7 bases. Germline trimming cut 2 bases from V and 0 bases from J; bases unmatched to any gene: 4. Germline assignment: CDR1 LNHDA and CDR2 SQIVND (reference sequence). This CDR3 spans 15 amino acids.

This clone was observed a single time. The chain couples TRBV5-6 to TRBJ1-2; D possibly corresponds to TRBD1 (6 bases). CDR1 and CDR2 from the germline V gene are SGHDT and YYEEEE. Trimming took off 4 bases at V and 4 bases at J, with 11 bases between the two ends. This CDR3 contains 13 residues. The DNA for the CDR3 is TGTGCCAGCAGCCGAGACAGGCGCTATGGCTACACCTTC. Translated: CASSRDRRYGYTF.

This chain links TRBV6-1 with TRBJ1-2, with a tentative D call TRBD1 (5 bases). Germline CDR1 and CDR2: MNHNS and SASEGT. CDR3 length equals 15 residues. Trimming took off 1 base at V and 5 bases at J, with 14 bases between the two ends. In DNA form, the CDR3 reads TGTGCCAGCAGTGAAGTGGGGGGTGTAAGGTATGGCTACACCTTC. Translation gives CASSEVGGVRYGYTF.

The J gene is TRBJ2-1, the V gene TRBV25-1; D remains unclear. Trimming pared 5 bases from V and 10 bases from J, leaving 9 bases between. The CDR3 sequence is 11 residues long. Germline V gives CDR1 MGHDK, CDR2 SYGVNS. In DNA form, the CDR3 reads TGTGCCAGCAGTTCAGTGAAAGAGCAGTTCTTC. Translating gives CASSSVKEQFF.

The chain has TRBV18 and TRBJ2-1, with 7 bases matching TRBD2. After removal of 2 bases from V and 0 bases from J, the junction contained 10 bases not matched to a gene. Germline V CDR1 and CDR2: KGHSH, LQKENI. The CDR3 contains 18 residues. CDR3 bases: TGTGCCAGCTCACCATGGTCCAGCGGGACGAGCTCCTACAATGAGCAGTTCTTC. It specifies CASSPWSSGTSSYNEQFF.

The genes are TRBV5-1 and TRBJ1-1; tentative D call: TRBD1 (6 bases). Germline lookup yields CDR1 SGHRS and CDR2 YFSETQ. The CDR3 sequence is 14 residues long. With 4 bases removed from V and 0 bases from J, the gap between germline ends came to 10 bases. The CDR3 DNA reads TGCGCCAGCAGCGGCGGACAGTTGAACACTGAAGCTTTCTTT. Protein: CASSGGQLNTEAFF.

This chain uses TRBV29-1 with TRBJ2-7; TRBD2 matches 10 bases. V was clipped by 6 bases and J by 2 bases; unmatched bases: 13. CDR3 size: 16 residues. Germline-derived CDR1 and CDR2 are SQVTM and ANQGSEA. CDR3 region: CSVGTPTSGNPYEQYF. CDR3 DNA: TGCAGCGTCGGTACTCCAACTAGCGGGAACCCCTACGAGCAGTACTTC.

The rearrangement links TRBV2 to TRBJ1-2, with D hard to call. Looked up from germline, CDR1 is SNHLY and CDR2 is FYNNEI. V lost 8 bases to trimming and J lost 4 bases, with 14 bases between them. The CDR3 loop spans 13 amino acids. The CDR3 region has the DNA TGTGCCAGCCTAGCCAAGAGGATCTATGGCTACACCTTC. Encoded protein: CASLAKRIYGYTF.

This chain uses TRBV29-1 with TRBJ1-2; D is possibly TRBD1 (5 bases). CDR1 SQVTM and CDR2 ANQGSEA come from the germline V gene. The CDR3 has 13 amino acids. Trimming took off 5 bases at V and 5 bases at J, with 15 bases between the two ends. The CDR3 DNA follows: TGCAGCGTTCAGGGAACAACCCCTTATGGCTACACCTTC. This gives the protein CSVQGTTPYGYTF.

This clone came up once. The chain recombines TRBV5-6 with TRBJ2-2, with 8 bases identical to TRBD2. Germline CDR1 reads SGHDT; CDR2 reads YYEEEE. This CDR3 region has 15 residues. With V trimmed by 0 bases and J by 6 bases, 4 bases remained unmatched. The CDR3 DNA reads TGTGCCAGCAGCTTGGGGGCTAGCGGGCCCGGGGAGCTGTTTTTT. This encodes CASSLGASGPGELFF.

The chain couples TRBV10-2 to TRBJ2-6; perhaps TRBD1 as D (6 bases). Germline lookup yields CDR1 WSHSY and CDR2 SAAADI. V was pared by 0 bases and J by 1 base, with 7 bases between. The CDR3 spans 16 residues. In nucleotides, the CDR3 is TGCGCCAGCAGTGAGTCAGGGGGATCTGGGGCCAACGTCCTGACTTTC. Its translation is CASSESGGSGANVLTF.

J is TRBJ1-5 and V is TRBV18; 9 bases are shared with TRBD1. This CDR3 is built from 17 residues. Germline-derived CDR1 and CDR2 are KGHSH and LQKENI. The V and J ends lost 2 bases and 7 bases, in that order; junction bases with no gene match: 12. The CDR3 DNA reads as TGTGCCAGCTCACCAACGCGGGGACAGGGCCTAGAGCAGCCCCAGCATTTT. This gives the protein CASSPTRGQGLEQPQHF.

The CDR3 spells CASSIPKSGRAYYEQYF. CDR3 sequence (DNA): TGTGCCAGTAGTATCCCTAAGAGCGGGAGGGCCTACTACGAGCAGTACTTC. The chain is built from TRBV19 and TRBJ2-7, with TRBD2 matching over 10 bases. Germline V gene data show CDR1 as LNHDA and CDR2 as SQIVND (reference sequence). CDR3 size: 17 residues. V shed 3 bases, J shed 3 bases, and the junction held 11 bases outside the gene matches.

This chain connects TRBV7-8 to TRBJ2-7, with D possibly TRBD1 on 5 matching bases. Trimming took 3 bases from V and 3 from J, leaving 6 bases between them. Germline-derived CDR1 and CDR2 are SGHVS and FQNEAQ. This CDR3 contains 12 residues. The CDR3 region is CASSLDIYEQYF. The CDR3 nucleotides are TGTGCCAGCAGCTTGGACATCTACGAGCAGTACTTC.

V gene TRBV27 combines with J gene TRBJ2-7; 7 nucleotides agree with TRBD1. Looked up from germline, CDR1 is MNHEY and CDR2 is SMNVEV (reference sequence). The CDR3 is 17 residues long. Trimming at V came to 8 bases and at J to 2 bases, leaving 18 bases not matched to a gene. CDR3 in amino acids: CASQRTGFSIIPYEQYF. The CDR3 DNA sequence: TGTGCCAGCCAGAGGACAGGTTTCTCAATCATTCCCTACGAGCAGTACTTC.

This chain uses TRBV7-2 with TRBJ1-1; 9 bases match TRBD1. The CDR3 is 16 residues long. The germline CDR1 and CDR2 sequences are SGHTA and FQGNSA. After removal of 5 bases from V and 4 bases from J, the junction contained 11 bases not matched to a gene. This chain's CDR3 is CASSLTRQGEGTEAFF. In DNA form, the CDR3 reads TGTGCCAGCAGCCTAACCAGACAGGGGGAAGGCACTGAAGCTTTCTTT.

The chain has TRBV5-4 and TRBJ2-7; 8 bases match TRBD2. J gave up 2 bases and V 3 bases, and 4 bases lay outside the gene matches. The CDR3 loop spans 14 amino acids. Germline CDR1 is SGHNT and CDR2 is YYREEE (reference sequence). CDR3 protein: CASSSGLGAYEQYF. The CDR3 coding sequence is TGTGCCAGCAGCTCGGGACTAGGAGCCTACGAGCAGTACTTC.

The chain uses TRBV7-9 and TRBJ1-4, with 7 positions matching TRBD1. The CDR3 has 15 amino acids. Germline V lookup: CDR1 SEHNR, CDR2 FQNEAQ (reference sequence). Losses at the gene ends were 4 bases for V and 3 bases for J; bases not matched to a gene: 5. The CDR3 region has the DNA TGTGCCAGCAGCTCGACAGGGCGGGCTAATGAAAAACTGTTTTTT. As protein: CASSSTGRANEKLFF. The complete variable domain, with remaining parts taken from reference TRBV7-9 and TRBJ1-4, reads DTGVSQNPRHKITKRGQNVTFRCDPISEHNRLYWYRQTLGQGPEFLTYFQNEAQLEKSRLLSDRFSAERPKGSFSTLEIQRTEQGDSAMYLCASSSTGRANEKLFFGSGTQLSVL.

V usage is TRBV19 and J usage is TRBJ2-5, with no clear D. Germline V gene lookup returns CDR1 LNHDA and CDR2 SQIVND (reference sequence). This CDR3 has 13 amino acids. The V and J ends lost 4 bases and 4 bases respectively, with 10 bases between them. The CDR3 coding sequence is TGTGCCAGTAGTACCTTTCTCGGAGAGACCCAGTACTTC. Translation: CASSTFLGETQYF.

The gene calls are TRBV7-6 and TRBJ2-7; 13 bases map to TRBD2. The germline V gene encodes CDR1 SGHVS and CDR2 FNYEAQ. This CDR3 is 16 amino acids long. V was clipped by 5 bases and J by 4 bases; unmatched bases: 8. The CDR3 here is CASSPKGLAGEYEQYF. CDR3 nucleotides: TGTGCCAGCAGCCCCAAAGGACTAGCGGGAGAATACGAGCAGTACTTC.

The CDR3 nucleotides read TGTGCCAGCAACCGAGGGACTAGCGGGACAGGGTCCTACGAGCAGTACTTC. Residues: CASNRGTSGTGSYEQYF. The V and J genes are TRBV27 and TRBJ2-7; TRBD2 matches 13 bases. This CDR3 comprises 17 residues. Germline V lookup: CDR1 MNHEY, CDR2 SMNVEV (reference sequence). The ends lost 7 bases at V and 1 base at J; junction bases unmatched: 10.

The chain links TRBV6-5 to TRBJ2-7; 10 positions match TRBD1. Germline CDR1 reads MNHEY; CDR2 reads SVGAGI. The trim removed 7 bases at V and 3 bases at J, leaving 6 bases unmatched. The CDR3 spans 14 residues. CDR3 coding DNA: TGTGCCAGCAACAGAGGACAGGGGGTCTACGAGCAGTACTTC. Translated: CASNRGQGVYEQYF.

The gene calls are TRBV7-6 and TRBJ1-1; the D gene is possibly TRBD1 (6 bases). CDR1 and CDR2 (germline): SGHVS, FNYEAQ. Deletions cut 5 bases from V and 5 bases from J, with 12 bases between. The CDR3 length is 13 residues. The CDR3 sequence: CASSPRGGTEAFF. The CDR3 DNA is TGTGCCAGCAGCCCTAGGGGGGGGACTGAAGCTTTCTTT.

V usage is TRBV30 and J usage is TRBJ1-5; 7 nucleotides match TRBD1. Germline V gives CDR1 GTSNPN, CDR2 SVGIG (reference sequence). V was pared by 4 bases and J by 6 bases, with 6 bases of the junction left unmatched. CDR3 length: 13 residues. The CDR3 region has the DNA TGTGCCTGGACACAGGGGTCCTCTCAGCCCCAGCATTTT. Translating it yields CAWTQGSSQPQHF.

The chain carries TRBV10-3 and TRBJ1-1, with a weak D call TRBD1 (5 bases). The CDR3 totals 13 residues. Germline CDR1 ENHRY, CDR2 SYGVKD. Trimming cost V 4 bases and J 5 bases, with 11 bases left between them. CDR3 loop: CAISVGGDTEAFF. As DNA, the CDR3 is TGTGCCATCAGTGTTGGAGGGGATACTGAAGCTTTCTTT.

CDR3 nucleotides: TGTGCCAGCAGCTTAGTTGGCTGGGACAGCTATGGCTACACCTTC. Encoded protein: CASSLVGWDSYGYTF. The rearrangement uses TRBV11-2 and TRBJ1-2, with 7 nucleotides matching TRBD1. V shed 1 base, J shed 4 bases, and the junction held 6 bases outside the gene matches. Germline V gene data show CDR1 as SGHAT and CDR2 as FQNNGV. The CDR3 covers 15 residues.

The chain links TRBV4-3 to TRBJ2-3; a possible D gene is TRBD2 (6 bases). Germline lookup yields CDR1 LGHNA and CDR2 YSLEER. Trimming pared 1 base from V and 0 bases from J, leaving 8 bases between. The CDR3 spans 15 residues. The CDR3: CASSQVAASTDTQYF. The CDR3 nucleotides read TGCGCCAGCAGCCAAGTAGCGGCGAGCACAGATACGCAGTATTTT.

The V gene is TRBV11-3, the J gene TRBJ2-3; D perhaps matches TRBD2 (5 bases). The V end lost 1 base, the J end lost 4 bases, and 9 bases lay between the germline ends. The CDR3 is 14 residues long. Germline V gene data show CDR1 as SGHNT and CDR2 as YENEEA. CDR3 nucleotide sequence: TGTGCCAGCAGCTTAGGAGGGAGCTCAGATACGCAGTATTTT. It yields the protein CASSLGGSSDTQYF.